The clone carrying this T cell receptor (beta chain) appeared once. Antigen specificity is unknown. These data come from a study of radiotherapy plus CTLA-4 blockade in lung cancer. Turning to the study itself: Disease control reached less than 40%, with objective responses in around 20%. Study-wide findings and caveats: Some TCR clones had been derived from tumors. These clones expanded in peripheral blood after radiotherapy plus ipilimumab. Interferon-beta, together with early blood T cell clone dynamics, reportedly best predicted response.

This table comes from immunoSEQ multiplex PCR, and its TCRdb copy is limited to in-frame clones, with some not included. In the table there are some 50,000 clones, roughly 76% of which are singletons. CDR1 and CDR2 (germline): LGHNA, YSLEER. The length of the CDR3 is 15 residues. The V end was cut by 0 bases, the J end by 9 bases, with 12 bases between. It was focal radiation plus CTLA-4 blockade with ipilimumab that patients with chemo-refractory metastatic non-small-cell lung cancer received. The source of this sequence is a human donor with non-small cell lung cancer who had stable disease on radiotherapy plus ipilimumab. This material consisted of peripheral blood, taken from a patient treated with radiotherapy plus ipilimumab. V usage is TRBV4-3 and J usage is TRBJ1-6, with a possible D match to TRBD1 (6 bases). The DNA of the CDR3 is TGCGCCAGCAGCCAAGAATACAGGGTTACTTCACCCCTCCACTTT. It translates to CASSQEYRVTSPLHF.